The clone carrying this TCR beta chain has a handful of counts. Antigen: not known. PCR involved 60 Vbeta and 13 Jbeta primers. Authors' processing steps: About 12 million of the about 80 million unique TCR beta chains counted in a later analysis were shared. The protocol was immunoSEQ multiplex PCR, while the TCRdb copy is restricted to in-frame clones and leaves out a portion. From that table come the V and J calls and clone size; the DNA was used to work out D and trimming. The sample has some 150,000 clones, less than 85% seen once. The source of the sample is a study of cytomegalovirus exposure and HLA in healthy donors. The study, taken as a whole, reports: Association of a missense DCLRE1C variant with TCR beta V- and J-gene trimming was reported in a later analysis. Most TCR sequences proved rare, with some public TCRs found in many donors. Among TCR beta chains, those listed as cytomegalovirus-associated numbered roughly 150.

This CDR3 contains 15 residues. Per germline, CDR1 ENHRY and CDR2 SYGVKD. V gave up 6 bases and J gave up 1 base; unmatched junction bases: 4. The chain couples TRBV10-3 to TRBJ2-2; 8 positions agree with TRBD1. The clonotype was recovered from a man aged 55 to 70 in good health and CMV-seronegative. Specimen: PBMCs. CDR3 protein: CAIRGGTGNTGELFF. The CDR3, as DNA: TGTGCCATCAGAGGCGGGACAGGGAACACCGGGGAGCTGTTTTTT.